This TCR beta chain was retrieved from a study of cytomegalovirus exposure and HLA in healthy donors. The overall study: Unique TCR beta sequences numbering approximately 120 million came from 150 million to 200 million T cells in an earlier analysis. The study's findings and limits: The study recorded over 150 TCR beta chains that were cytomegalovirus-associated.

As concerns this clone: Its target is not known.

The PCR ran on 60 Vbeta and 13 Jbeta primers. Libraries were prepared by immunoSEQ multiplex PCR; TCRdb keeps only in-frame clonotypes and omits some of them. The sample includes approximately 140,000 clones, roughly 79% of them seen just once. V lost 6 bases and J lost 6, with 10 bases in between. There are 12 residues in the CDR3. Germline values: CDR1 SNHLY, CDR2 FYNNEI. This sequence originates from a woman aged 40 to 50 in good health and CMV-seronegative. The sequencing input was PBMCs. This chain joins TRBV2 and TRBJ2-3; a possible D gene is TRBD2 (6 bases). CDR3 nucleotides: TGTGCCAGCAGACGGGGGAGGGATACGCAGTATTTT. Translation gives CASRRGRDTQYF.